The 28 T cell receptor beta chains in this list originate from one sample, sequenced in a study of spatial heterogeneity in lung cancer. This sample's time point: blood at routine non-recurrence follow-up after resection. Whole RNA was taken from tumor, nontumor lung or frozen PBMC; it was then sequenced unsorted. TCRdb itself ran the 5' RACE reads through MiXCR, one entry per CDR3 protein. The repertoire has around 120,000 distinct CDR3 sequences, 9.5% to 15% of them found once; the top ten carry approximately 15%. The sequencing here drew on PBMCs, taken at follow-up. Every receptor here comes from a male donor with early-stage non-small cell lung cancer.

This chain links TRBV7-2 with TRBJ1-1; 8 nucleotides agree with TRBD1. The CDR3 covers 13 residues. CDR1 SGHTA and CDR2 FQGNSA come from the germline V gene. J gave up 4 bases and V 6 bases, and 4 bases lay outside the gene matches. The CDR3 region is CASRRQGSTEAFF. The DNA for the CDR3 is TGTGCCAGCAGACGACAGGGGTCCACTGAAGCTTTCTTT.

In its sample, this clonotype was seen many times. The rearrangement uses TRBV29-1 and TRBJ2-7; possibly TRBD2 for D (6 bases). Germline V lookup: CDR1 SQVTM, CDR2 ANQGSEA. This CDR3 has 14 amino acids. V lost 7 bases and J lost 6, with 22 bases in between. CDR3 sequence reads: CSAHGGQGWSEQYF. The CDR3 DNA reads TGCAGCGCCCACGGGGGTCAGGGTTGGTCCGAGCAGTACTTC.

This clonotype occurred many times. The chain couples TRBV6-5 to TRBJ2-1, with D uncertain. V lost 7 bases and J 9 bases, leaving 16 bases between the germline ends. The CDR3 is 13 amino acids. Germline V gene data show CDR1 as MNHEY and CDR2 as SVGAGI. CDR3 in DNA: TGTGCCAGCACCCCTTTGGGTCTCGGTGAGCAGTTCTTC. Its translation: CASTPLGLGEQFF.

This clonotype showed up many times. The gene calls are TRBV6-5 and TRBJ1-4; no definite D call. This CDR3 is built from 16 residues. The ends were cut back, 0 bases at V and 6 bases at J, with 14 bases in the middle. CDR1 and CDR2 (germline): MNHEY, SVGAGI. The CDR3 sequence: CASSYSRAAGDEKLFF. Written as DNA, the CDR3 is TGTGCCAGCAGTTACTCAAGGGCGGCGGGCGATGAAAAACTGTTTTTT.

Many counts were recorded for this clonotype. The rearrangement joins TRBV9 to TRBJ2-1, with unresolved D. The CDR3 extends over 13 amino acids. The V gene lost 0 bases and the J gene lost 4 bases, with 5 bases spanning the gap. CDR1 is SGDLS and CDR2 is YYNGEE in the germline V gene. The CDR3 nucleotides read TGTGCCAGCAGCGTAGCACAGTACAATGAGCAGTTCTTC. This sequence encodes CASSVAQYNEQFF.

This chain joins TRBV25-1 and TRBJ2-5, with TRBD1 identical over 10 bases. The CDR3 length is 17 residues. Germline-derived CDR1 and CDR2 are MGHDK and SYGVNS. The V and J ends lost 6 bases and 1 base, in that order; junction bases with no gene match: 11. The DNA for the CDR3 is TGTGCCAGCAGAAAACCCGGGACAGGGGTCGGCCAAGAGACCCAGTACTTC. Its protein product is CASRKPGTGVGQETQYF. The whole variable domain, filled in from reference TRBV25-1 and TRBJ2-5, reads EADIYQTPRYLVIGTGKKITLECSQTMGHDKMYWYQQDPGMELHLIHYSYGVNSTEKGDLSSESTVSRIRTEHFPLTLESARPSHTSQYLCASRKPGTGVGQETQYFGPGTRLLVL.

In this sample, this clonotype turned up many times. The rearrangement joins TRBV5-1 to TRBJ2-6; D not resolved. This CDR3 has 15 residues. Deletions cut 0 bases from V and 2 bases from J, with 6 bases between. Germline lookup yields CDR1 SGHRS and CDR2 YFSETQ. The CDR3 here is CASSLASAGANVLTF. CDR3 sequence (DNA): TGCGCCAGCAGCTTGGCTTCTGCTGGGGCCAACGTCCTGACTTTC.

A few counts support this clonotype. This chain uses TRBV9 with TRBJ2-2; D possibly corresponds to TRBD2 (5 bases). CDR1 is SGDLS and CDR2 is YYNGEE in the germline V gene. The CDR3 covers 14 residues. The V and J ends lost 6 bases and 0 bases respectively, with 9 bases between them. CDR3 loop: CASKRGTNTGELFF. CDR3 DNA sequence: TGTGCCAGCAAAAGAGGGACGAACACCGGGGAGCTGTTTTTT.

J is TRBJ1-6 and V is TRBV9; 7 bases agree with TRBD1. CDR1 SGDLS and CDR2 YYNGEE come from the germline V gene. This CDR3 region has 14 residues. V lost 3 bases to trimming and J lost 10 bases; unmatched junction nucleotides: 7. The CDR3 sequence: CASSELTGRSPLHF. The CDR3 DNA is TGTGCCAGCAGCGAGTTGACAGGGCGGTCACCCCTCCACTTT.

The chain recombines TRBV20-1 with TRBJ1-2, with 8 bases that match TRBD1. The V and J ends lost 3 bases and 3 bases, in that order; junction bases with no gene match: 6. In germline, CDR1 is DFQATT, CDR2 SNEGSKA (reference sequence). CDR3 length equals 14 residues. Here the CDR3 reads CSARATGGDYGYTF. In nucleotides, the CDR3 is TGCAGTGCTAGGGCTACAGGGGGGGACTATGGCTACACCTTC.

This chain uses TRBV2 with TRBJ2-7; 10 positions agree with TRBD1. V shed 2 bases and J 2 bases; nucleotides not matched to a gene: 3. This CDR3 region has 15 residues. Germline loops: CDR1 SNHLY, CDR2 FYNNEI. The CDR3 DNA follows: TGTGCCAGCAGTGAAACCGGGACAGGGGCCTACGAGCAGTACTTC. This translates into CASSETGTGAYEQYF.

Only a few counts were recorded for this clonotype. V usage is TRBV3-1 and J usage is TRBJ2-7; 7 bases map to TRBD2. The germline CDR1 and CDR2 sequences are LGHDT and YNNKEL (reference sequence). The V gene end was trimmed by 1 base and the J gene end by 1 base; junction bases not matched to a gene: 10. The CDR3 runs to 17 residues. CDR3 in DNA: TGTGCCAGCAGCCAAGTCGGCGGGGGACTTTTTTCCTACGAGCAGTACTTC. It is translated as CASSQVGGGLFSYEQYF.

The rearrangement links TRBV7-9 to TRBJ1-1; D ambiguous. V lost 7 bases, J lost 1 base, and 7 bases lay in between. This CDR3 contains 12 residues. CDR1 and CDR2 from the germline V gene are SEHNR and FQNEAQ (reference sequence). This chain's CDR3 is CASTPRNTEAFF. The CDR3 nucleotides read TGTGCCAGCACCCCCAGGAACACTGAAGCTTTCTTT. The full variable domain, rest sourced from reference TRBV7-9 and TRBJ1-1, is DTGVSQNPRHKITKRGQNVTFRCDPISEHNRLYWYRQTLGQGPEFLTYFQNEAQLEKSRLLSDRFSAERPKGSFSTLEIQRTEQGDSAMYLCASTPRNTEAFFGQGTRLTVV.

This clonotype has at least ten counts. V and J are TRBV12-3 or TRBV12-4 and TRBJ2-3, with D hard to call. The CDR3 runs 13 residues. V lost 5 bases and J 1 base, leaving 7 bases between the germline ends. The CDR3 reads CASSRRGTDTQYF. The CDR3 nucleotides are TGTGCCAGCAGTCGAAGAGGCACAGATACGCAGTATTTT.

The rearrangement joins TRBV20-1 to TRBJ2-5; the D call may be TRBD1 or TRBD2 (5 bases each). The CDR3 is 15 amino acids. Germline assignment: CDR1 DFQATT and CDR2 SNEGSKA (reference sequence). Trimming removed 1 base from V and 6 bases from J, with 18 bases in between. The CDR3 loop reads CSARVTSGSGKTQYF. The CDR3 DNA reads as TGCAGTGCTAGAGTAACATCAGGGAGTGGTAAGACCCAGTACTTC.

This clonotype was found many times. V gene TRBV5-4 combines with J gene TRBJ2-1; 9 bases match TRBD2. Germline CDR1 is SGHNT and CDR2 is YYREEE (reference sequence). This CDR3 comprises 15 residues. J gave up 7 bases and V 2 bases, and 7 bases lay outside the gene matches. The CDR3 region has the DNA TGTGCCAGCAGCTTAGCGGGGGGACCTGGTAATGAGCAGTTCTTC. Translated, it gives CASSLAGGPGNEQFF.

The rearrangement links TRBV6-2 or TRBV6-3 to TRBJ2-7; TRBD1 agrees at 9 bases. CDR1 and CDR2 (germline): MNHEY, SVGEGT. Trimming cost V 7 bases and J 2 bases; bases outside gene matches: 6. The CDR3 consists of 14 residues. Written as DNA, the CDR3 is TGTGCCAGCACCTCCAGGGACAGGGCCTACGAGCAGTACTTC. Its protein product is CASTSRDRAYEQYF.

This clonotype was seen ten or more times. The CDR3 DNA reads TGTGCCAGTAAGACAACGCAGGCAGATACGCAGTATTTT. This sequence encodes CASKTTQADTQYF. V is TRBV19 and J is TRBJ2-3; the D is unclear. This CDR3 has 13 residues. V gave up 7 bases and J gave up 4 bases, with 12 bases separating them. The germline V gene encodes CDR1 LNHDA and CDR2 SQIVND (reference sequence). Full variable domain (rest looked up from reference TRBV19 and TRBJ2-3): DGGITQSPKYLFRKEGQNVTLSCEQNLNHDAMYWYRQDPGQGLRLIYYSQIVNDFQKGDIAEGYSVSREKKESFPLTVTSAQKNPTAFYLCASKTTQADTQYFGPGTRLTVL.

V usage is TRBV20-1 and J usage is TRBJ2-7, with TRBD1 as a possible D gene (6 bases). Trimming took 2 bases from V and 3 from J, leaving 14 bases between them. The CDR3 totals 14 residues. Germline CDR1 is DFQATT and CDR2 is SNEGSKA (reference sequence). The CDR3 loop is CSARRQVEGYEQYF. CDR3 in DNA: TGCAGTGCTAGACGACAGGTTGAAGGCTACGAGCAGTACTTC.

This clonotype was seen more than once but under ten times. V gene TRBV28 combines with J gene TRBJ1-1, with D tentatively TRBD1 (5 bases). The CDR3 extends over 14 amino acids. The germline gives CDR1 MDHEN, CDR2 SYDVKM. The V end lost 4 bases, the J end lost 0 bases, and 9 bases lay between the germline ends. The CDR3 protein is CASSSDRLNTEAFF. DNA of the CDR3: TGTGCCAGCAGTTCAGACAGATTGAACACTGAAGCTTTCTTT.

This clonotype was seen ten or more times. This chain joins TRBV20-1 and TRBJ1-1, with unresolved D. The germline V gene encodes CDR1 DFQATT and CDR2 SNEGSKA (reference sequence). Trimming pared 3 bases from V and 0 bases from J, leaving 14 bases between. This CDR3 comprises 15 residues. CDR3 sequence: CSASPIGRLNTEAFF. Here the CDR3 DNA reads TGCAGTGCTAGTCCGATAGGACGGCTGAACACTGAAGCTTTCTTT.

The chain has TRBV4-3 and TRBJ2-1, with TRBD2 matching over 11 bases. The germline V gene has CDR1 LGHNA and CDR2 YSLEER. The junction had 2 bases not matched to a gene; V was cut back by 4 bases and J by 9 bases. The length of the CDR3 is 13 residues. The CDR3 reads CASSPTSGTEQFF. The CDR3 DNA is TGCGCCAGCAGCCCGACTAGCGGGACTGAGCAGTTCTTC.

This clonotype was counted many times. The chain combines TRBV4-3 with TRBJ2-7; the match to TRBD1 covers 10 bases. The CDR3 has 18 residues. Trimming removed 4 bases from V and 6 bases from J; junction bases left unmatched: 18. Germline CDR1 reads LGHNA; CDR2 reads YSLEER. CDR3 region: CASSPTGQGDYLRAEQYF. CDR3 DNA sequence: TGCGCCAGCAGCCCCACCGGACAGGGGGACTACCTGCGGGCCGAGCAGTACTTC.

This clonotype was counted only a few times. J is TRBJ2-7 and V is TRBV9; 10 bases are shared with TRBD2. Germline values: CDR1 SGDLS, CDR2 YYNGEE. This CDR3 comprises 13 residues. V gave up 7 bases and J gave up 7 bases; unmatched junction bases: 8. CDR3 amino acids: CASGPSGGTEQYF. CDR3 in DNA: TGTGCCAGCGGCCCTAGCGGGGGTACGGAGCAGTACTTC. The complete variable domain, with remaining parts taken from reference TRBV9 and TRBJ2-7, reads DSGVTQTPKHLITATGQRVTLRCSPRSGDLSVYWYQQSLDQGLQFLIQYYNGEERAKGNILERFSAQQFPDLHSELNLSSLELGDSALYFCASGPSGGTEQYFGPGTRLTVT.

This clonotype was counted only a few times. The chain combines TRBV7-8 with TRBJ2-7; 12 bases match TRBD1. This CDR3 has 15 residues. Trimming removed 1 base from V and 13 bases from J; junction bases left unmatched: 11. Per germline, CDR1 SGHVS and CDR2 FQNEAQ. Here the CDR3 DNA reads TGTGCCAGCAGCTTAGGTCGGGACAGGGGGCTAGGGTATTACTTC. It yields the protein CASSLGRDRGLGYYF.

A note on this clonotype: The junction does not match germline at one end; this may be a read error. The chain employs TRBV9 and TRBJ1-6; D unresolved. The CDR3 runs to 15 residues. Germline V CDR1 and CDR2: SGDLS, YYNGEE. CDR3 coding DNA: TGTGCCAGCAGCGTAAATTCTGGGCCGAATTCACCCCTCCCCTTT. Amino acid sequence: CASSVNSGPNSPLPF. Variable domain in full (rest from reference TRBV9 and TRBJ1-6): DSGVTQTPKHLITATGQRVTLRCSPRSGDLSVYWYQQSLDQGLQFLIQYYNGEERAKGNILERFSAQQFPDLHSELNLSSLELGDSALYFCASSVNSGPNSPLPFGNGTRLTVT.

The chain links TRBV10-3 to TRBJ2-1; 8 positions agree with TRBD1. The CDR3 sequence is 14 residues long. CDR1 and CDR2 (germline): ENHRY, SYGVKD. Germline trimming cut 3 bases from V and 2 bases from J; bases unmatched to any gene: 0. CDR3 in DNA: TGTGCCATCAGTGAACAGGGGGCCTACAATGAGCAGTTCTTC. This sequence encodes CAISEQGAYNEQFF.

This clonotype was seen a few times. The V call is TRBV5-1, the J call TRBJ1-2; TRBD1 matches 11 bases. Germline CDR1 and CDR2: SGHRS and YFSETQ. This CDR3 contains 13 residues. J was trimmed by 8 bases and V by 8 bases; bases with no gene match: 8. Written as DNA, the CDR3 is TGCGCCAGTAACCGGGACAGGGGGGACGGCTACACCTTC. Encoded protein: CASNRDRGDGYTF.